The entry below gives a single T cell receptor beta chain sequence along with its context. Its antigen is unidentified. This sample was taken from a study of OX40 agonist ivuxolimab in advanced cancers. Overall study context: Patient treatment consisted of intravenous ivuxolimab administration every 2 weeks at 0.01 to 10 mg/kg. Participants, around 80% male, averaged 60 years of age, ranging from about 23 to 79.

This CDR3 has 14 amino acids. From germline, CDR1 is SGHNT and CDR2 YYREEE (reference sequence). V was trimmed by 4 bases and J by 2 bases, leaving 9 bases between them. Study results and limitations: There was clonal expansion of CD4+ and CD8+ blood T cells by week 6 at 0.1 to 3.0 mg/kg.

TCRdb's copy holds only in-frame clones and misses some; the assay was immunoSEQ multiplex PCR. Of tens of thousands of clones detected, 80% to 95% appear once; the ten largest clones hold about 1.1%. This TCR was sampled from an adult with an advanced solid tumor such as melanoma, head and neck, liver or kidney cancer. The specimen comprised CD4+ or CD8+ T cells sorted from blood, sampled in a trial of the OX40 agonist ivuxolimab. The V call is TRBV5-4, the J call TRBJ1-4; D not resolved. For the CDR3, the DNA is TGTGCCAGCAGCCAAGACAAGACTAATGAAAAACTGTTTTTT. Its translation is CASSQDKTNEKLFF.